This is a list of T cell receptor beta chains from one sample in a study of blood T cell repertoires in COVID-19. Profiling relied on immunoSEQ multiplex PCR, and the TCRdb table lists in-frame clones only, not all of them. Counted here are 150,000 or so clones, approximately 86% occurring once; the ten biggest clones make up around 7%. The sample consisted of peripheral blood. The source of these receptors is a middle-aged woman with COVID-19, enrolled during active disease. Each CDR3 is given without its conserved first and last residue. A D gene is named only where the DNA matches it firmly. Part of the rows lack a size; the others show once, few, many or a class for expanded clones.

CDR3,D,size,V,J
ASSPGQSIMNTEAF,TRBD1,NA,TRBV16,TRBJ1-1
ASSLQGTMNTEAF,NA,NA,TRBV7-2,TRBJ1-1
ASSPEGRGDLGTEAF,TRBD1,many,TRBV9,TRBJ1-1
ATSRDAGTINNEQF,NA,NA,TRBV15,TRBJ2-1
ATSTSYRTEGGLF,NA,NA,TRBV15,TRBJ2-2
SARDPRGAF,TRBD1,NA,TRBV20-1,TRBJ1-1
AISGRERGGPDTQY,TRBD2,NA,TRBV10-3,TRBJ2-3
ASSLYLEADTQY,NA,once,TRBV5-4,TRBJ2-3
ASSTGTENEKLF,NA,NA,TRBV21-1,TRBJ1-4
ASSYSGRAIEQF,TRBD2,NA,TRBV7-9,TRBJ2-1
ASSDSIRGRGNIQY,TRBD1,NA,TRBV9,TRBJ2-4
ASIGGGNNEQF,NA,few,TRBV5-5,TRBJ2-1
ASSQEGRDNEQF,NA,NA,TRBV3-1/TRBV3-2,TRBJ2-1
ASSVDRGAQETQY,NA,NA,TRBV2,TRBJ2-5
ASRKPGLAGLAQY,TRBD2,NA,TRBV7-2,TRBJ2-5
AWSDRLGNSPLH,NA,NA,TRBV30,TRBJ1-6
ATSRGATGRVGQPQH,NA,few,TRBV15,TRBJ1-5
ASSFTGTGELF,NA,NA,TRBV7-2,TRBJ2-2
ASRTGMTNLGQPQH,TRBD1,NA,TRBV23-1,TRBJ1-5
ASSTGADYGYT,NA,NA,TRBV5-1,TRBJ1-2
ASSPPGQAYNEQF,TRBD1,NA,TRBV18,TRBJ2-1
ASLTGVHEQY,TRBD1,NA,TRBV28,TRBJ2-7
ASRTGSGWDTQY,NA,NA,TRBV5-1,TRBJ2-3
ASIGQGGIDEQF,TRBD1,NA,TRBV2,TRBJ2-1